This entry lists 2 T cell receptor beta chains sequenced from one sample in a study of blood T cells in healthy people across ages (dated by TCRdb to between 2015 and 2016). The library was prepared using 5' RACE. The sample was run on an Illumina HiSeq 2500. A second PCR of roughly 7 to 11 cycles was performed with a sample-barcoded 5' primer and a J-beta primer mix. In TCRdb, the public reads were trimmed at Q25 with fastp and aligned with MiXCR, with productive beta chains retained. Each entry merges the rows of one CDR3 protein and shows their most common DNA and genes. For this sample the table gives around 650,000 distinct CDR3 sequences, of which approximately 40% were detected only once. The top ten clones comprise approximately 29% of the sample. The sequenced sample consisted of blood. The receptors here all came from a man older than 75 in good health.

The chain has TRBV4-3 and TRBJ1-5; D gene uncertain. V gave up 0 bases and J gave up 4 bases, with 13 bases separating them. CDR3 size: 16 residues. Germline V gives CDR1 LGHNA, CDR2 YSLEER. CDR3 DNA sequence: TGCGCCAGCAGCCAAGATCTTTTCCGGCCGAATCAGCCCCAGCATTTT. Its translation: CASSQDLFRPNQPQHF.

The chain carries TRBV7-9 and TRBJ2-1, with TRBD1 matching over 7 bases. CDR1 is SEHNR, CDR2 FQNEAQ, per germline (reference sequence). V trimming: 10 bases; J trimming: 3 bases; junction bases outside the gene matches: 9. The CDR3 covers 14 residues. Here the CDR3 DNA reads TGTGCCACATACCGGGACAGTCTCTACAATGAGCAGTTCTTC. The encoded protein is CATYRDSLYNEQFF.